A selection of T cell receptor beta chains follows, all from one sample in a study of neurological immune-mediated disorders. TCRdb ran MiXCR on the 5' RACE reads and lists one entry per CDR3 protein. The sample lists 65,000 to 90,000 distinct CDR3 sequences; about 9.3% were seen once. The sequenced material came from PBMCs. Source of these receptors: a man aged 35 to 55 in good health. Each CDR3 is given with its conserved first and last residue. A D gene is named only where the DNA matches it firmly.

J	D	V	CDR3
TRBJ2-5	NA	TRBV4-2	CASSQDSETQYF
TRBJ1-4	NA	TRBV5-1	CASSSANGQLFF
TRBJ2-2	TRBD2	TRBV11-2	CASSSTSGDTGELFF
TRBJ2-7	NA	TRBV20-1	CSLLSEGGDYEQYF
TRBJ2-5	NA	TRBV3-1	CASRPGSQETQYF
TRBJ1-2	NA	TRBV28	CASSTNRVKGTF
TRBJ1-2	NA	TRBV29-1	CSVGPRTDVYGYTF
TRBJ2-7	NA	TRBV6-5	CASSLTVSYEQYF
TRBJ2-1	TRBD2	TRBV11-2	CAGRAGGHSEHFF
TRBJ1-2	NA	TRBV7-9	CASSLVNYGYTF
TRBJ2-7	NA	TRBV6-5	CASALGVSYEQYF
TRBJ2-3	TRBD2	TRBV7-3	CASSAGSGTYFGTDTQYF
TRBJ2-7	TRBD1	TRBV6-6	CASSLRTGGSPYEQYF
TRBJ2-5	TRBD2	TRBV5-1	CASSSGSLGGETQYF
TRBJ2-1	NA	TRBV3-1	CASSYSRDEQFF
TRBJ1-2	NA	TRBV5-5	CASSPEGGRGGYTF
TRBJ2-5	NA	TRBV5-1	CASRGILSQQETQYF
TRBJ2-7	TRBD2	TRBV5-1	CASSPGLAGPSYEQYF
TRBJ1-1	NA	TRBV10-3	CAISESEGSEAFF
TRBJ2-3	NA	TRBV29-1	CSVSSPSTDTQYF
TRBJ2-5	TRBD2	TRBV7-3	CASSPLAGEETQYF
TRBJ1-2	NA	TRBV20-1	CSARTAYGYTF
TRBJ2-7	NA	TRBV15	CATSRDTKGYEQYF
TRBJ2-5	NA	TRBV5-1	CASSLGLEETQYF
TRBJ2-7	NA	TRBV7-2	CASSLALEDPYEQYF
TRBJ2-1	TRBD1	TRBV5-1	CASSLGDREYDEQFF
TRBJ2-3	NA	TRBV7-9	CASSPQYGTQYF